The rows below give T cell receptor beta chains drawn from one sample of a study of blood T cell repertoires in COVID-19. The table came from immunoSEQ multiplex PCR; TCRdb's copy has only in-frame clones and leaves some out. The sample lists about 59,000 clones; about nine tenths were seen once. The material sequenced was peripheral blood. The receptor set was obtained from an older man with acute or convalescent COVID-19. The conserved cysteine and the conserved F or W are not part of the CDR3 here.

j_call	v_call	cdr3_aa
TRBJ2-5	TRBV15	ATSERTDYQETQY
TRBJ2-7	TRBV27	ASSTPGTGIYEQY
TRBJ2-7	TRBV28	ASSPRAGFPHEQY
TRBJ2-2	TRBV9	ASSRTGFAGELF
TRBJ1-2	TRBV5-4	ASSLGTGGDYGYT
TRBJ2-7	TRBV5-1	ASSLDTFGYEQY
TRBJ1-1	TRBV7-9	ASSLAREDTEAF
TRBJ2-6	TRBV7-6	ASSPLSGAGSGANVLT
TRBJ1-2	TRBV18	ASSQGQGSRYGYT
TRBJ2-6	TRBV19	ASSRRDRVPGANVLT
TRBJ1-1	TRBV28	ASSSPGEAPGAF
TRBJ2-7	TRBV7-2	ASSLGLAGGSSYEQY
TRBJ1-3	TRBV2	ASSTRGGNGNTIY
TRBJ2-7	TRBV18	ASSPPGQPYEQY
TRBJ2-4	TRBV5-1	ASTLGEAKNIQY
TRBJ2-3	TRBV2	ASSWTGGTDTQY
TRBJ1-2	TRBV5-1	ASSQQGAGGYT
TRBJ2-5	TRBV5-4	ASSLPSGGALGTQY
TRBJ1-1	TRBV5-4	ASSLAGRNTEAF
TRBJ2-2	TRBV7-9	ASSLSGGRLTGELF